What follows are 27 T cell receptor beta chains derived from one specimen sequenced in a study of T cell changes during pregnancy in multiple sclerosis. This table comes from immunoSEQ multiplex PCR, and its TCRdb copy is limited to in-frame clones, with some not included. The data contain under 95,000 clones, 90% to 95% of them singletons. The input for sequencing was CD4+ T cells from peripheral blood mononuclear cells, taken before pregnancy. These receptors came from a female donor with multiple sclerosis, enrolled in a pregnancy study.

The gene calls are TRBV18 and TRBJ1-1; D remains unclear. V dropped 3 bases and J dropped 1 base, with 9 bases sitting between them. This CDR3 has 14 residues. Germline CDR1 KGHSH, CDR2 LQKENI. The CDR3 coding sequence is TGTGCCAGCTCACCCCTTTCGTCGAACACTGAAGCTTTCTTT. This gives the protein CASSPLSSNTEAFF. Supplemented by reference TRBV18 and TRBJ1-1, the full variable domain reads NAGVMQNPRHLVRRRGQEARLRCSPMKGHSHVYWYRQLPEEGLKFMVYLQKENIIDESGMPKERFSAEFPKEGPSILRIQQVVRGDSAAYFCASSPLSSNTEAFFGQGTRLTVV.

The CDR3 DNA is TGTGCCAGTACCCCCCAAGCGGAGACCGGCACCGGGGAGCTGTTTTTT. Amino acids: CASTPQAETGTGELFF. This chain connects TRBV19 to TRBJ2-2, with D possibly TRBD2 on 5 matching bases. Germline V gives CDR1 LNHDA, CDR2 SQIVND (reference sequence). The CDR3 runs 16 residues. The V end was cut by 7 bases, the J end by 4 bases, with 19 bases between.

The chain carries TRBV11-3 and TRBJ1-1; the match to TRBD1 covers 9 bases. The germline V gene encodes CDR1 SGHNT and CDR2 YENEEA. The CDR3 covers 13 residues. The J segment lost 6 bases and the V segment lost 8 bases, leaving 7 bases of the junction unmatched. CDR3 amino acids: CASEGTGSPEAFF. CDR3 in DNA: TGTGCCAGCGAGGGGACAGGGTCCCCTGAAGCTTTCTTT.

The rearrangement joins TRBV30 to TRBJ2-2, with 12 bases aligning to TRBD2. Germline CDR1 and CDR2: GTSNPN and SVGIG (reference sequence). This CDR3 is 15 amino acids long. V shed 0 bases and J 8 bases; nucleotides not matched to a gene: 4. CDR3 sequence: CAWSVLAGGTGELFF. The CDR3, as DNA: TGTGCCTGGAGTGTACTAGCGGGAGGAACTGGGGAGCTGTTTTTT.

The CDR3 DNA reads as TGTGCCAGCAGCATGGGACAGGGTCGCACAGATACGCAGTATTTT. Protein product: CASSMGQGRTDTQYF. The V gene is TRBV6-4, the J gene TRBJ2-3; the match to TRBD1 covers 9 bases. V was clipped by 6 bases and J by 1 base; unmatched bases: 5. Germline-derived CDR1 and CDR2 are MRHNA and SNTAGT. The CDR3 has 15 amino acids.

This chain connects TRBV7-8 to TRBJ1-4, with TRBD1 matching 7 bases. CDR3 length: 14 amino acids. Germline V CDR1 and CDR2: SGHVS, FQNEAQ. Trimming at V came to 7 bases and at J to 7 bases, leaving 9 bases not matched to a gene. The chain's CDR3 is CASKSARGPEKLFF. As DNA, the CDR3 is TGTGCCAGCAAATCCGCGAGGGGGCCTGAAAAACTGTTTTTT.

The V call is TRBV4-3, the J call TRBJ2-5; D may be TRBD1 (6 bases). V was pared by 2 bases and J by 0 bases, with 10 bases between. Germline V gene lookup returns CDR1 LGHNA and CDR2 YSLEER. There are 15 residues in the CDR3. CDR3 loop: CASSQFRDNQETQYF. The CDR3 nucleotides read TGCGCCAGCAGCCAATTCCGGGACAACCAAGAGACCCAGTACTTC.

The V gene is TRBV2, the J gene TRBJ1-4, with a weak D call TRBD1 (6 bases). V dropped 6 bases and J dropped 2 bases, with 22 bases sitting between them. Germline CDR1 SNHLY, CDR2 FYNNEI. The CDR3 is made up of 18 amino acids. This CDR3 reads CASRAGTWPSSTNEKLFF. As DNA, the CDR3 is TGTGCCAGCAGGGCCGGGACATGGCCATCCTCGACTAATGAAAAACTGTTTTTT.

The rearrangement links TRBV29-1 to TRBJ2-2; D not resolved. In germline, CDR1 is SQVTM, CDR2 ANQGSEA. The V gene lost 7 bases and the J gene lost 8 bases, with 11 bases spanning the gap. The CDR3 has 11 residues. CDR3 DNA: TGCAGCGCCCGCGGAGTTGGGGAGCTGTTTTTT. Residues: CSARGVGELFF.

The CDR3 sequence: CSVSKVGTGFYGYTF. The CDR3 DNA sequence: TGCAGCGTGTCTAAAGTGGGGACAGGATTCTATGGCTACACCTTC. The chain links TRBV29-1 to TRBJ1-2; 8 bases fit TRBD1. The CDR3 totals 15 residues. Germline V lookup: CDR1 SQVTM, CDR2 ANQGSEA. V shed 6 bases and J 4 bases; nucleotides not matched to a gene: 13.

The chain recombines TRBV30 with TRBJ1-3; D uncertain. The germline V and J ends were trimmed by 0 bases and 3 bases, with 18 bases remaining between them. The CDR3 contains 17 residues. The germline V gene encodes CDR1 GTSNPN and CDR2 SVGIG (reference sequence). CDR3 region: CAWSVGSPGILGNTIYF. In nucleotides, the CDR3 is TGTGCCTGGAGTGTAGGTTCTCCGGGGATCCTTGGAAACACCATATATTTT. Supplemented by reference TRBV30 and TRBJ1-3, the full variable domain reads SQTIHQWPATLVQPVGSPLSLECTVEGTSNPNLYWYRQAAGRGLQLLFYSVGIGQISSEVPQNLSASRPQDRQFILSSKKLLLSDSGFYLCAWSVGSPGILGNTIYFGEGSWLTVV.

The V call is TRBV5-1, the J call TRBJ1-1, with D perhaps matching TRBD1 (5 bases). CDR1 is SGHRS, CDR2 YFSETQ, per germline. The CDR3 has 18 residues. The V and J ends lost 0 bases and 0 bases respectively, with 18 bases between them. CDR3 loop: CASSLEVAGWKMNTEAFF. The DNA of the CDR3 is TGCGCCAGCAGCTTGGAAGTGGCAGGGTGGAAAATGAACACTGAAGCTTTCTTT.

This chain joins TRBV2 and TRBJ2-7; D gene uncertain. The CDR3 has 16 amino acids. Trimming took 3 bases from V and 0 from J, leaving 15 bases between them. Per the germline V gene, CDR1 is SNHLY and CDR2 is FYNNEI. In nucleotides, the CDR3 is TGTGCCAGCAGTGAGACATGGTTACAAGGCTCCTACGAGCAGTACTTC. It translates to CASSETWLQGSYEQYF.

This clone was counted once. The rearrangement uses TRBV19 and TRBJ2-4, with unresolved D. Germline V gene data show CDR1 as LNHDA and CDR2 as SQIVND (reference sequence). There are 13 residues in the CDR3. V lost 5 bases and J lost 3, with 8 bases in between. The CDR3 spells CASSLELKNIQYF. CDR3 DNA sequence: TGTGCCAGTAGTCTGGAGCTCAAAAACATTCAGTACTTC.

The V and J genes are TRBV5-1 and TRBJ2-5; 7 bases align to TRBD1. Germline V gene sequence: CDR1 SGHRS, CDR2 YFSETQ. V dropped 3 bases and J dropped 0; count of bases not matched to a gene: 5. This CDR3 spans 15 amino acids. This CDR3 is CASSSRQGDQETQYF. The CDR3 DNA reads TGCGCCAGCAGCTCCCGACAGGGCGACCAAGAGACCCAGTACTTC.

The V and J genes are TRBV10-1 and TRBJ2-7, with 7 bases lining up with TRBD1. V lost 10 bases and J lost 0; bases outside the gene matches: 6. The V gene's germline CDR1 is WNHNN and CDR2 SYGVQD (reference sequence). This CDR3 region has 13 residues. CDR3 region: CATGTELSYEQYF. CDR3 DNA: TGCGCCACGGGGACAGAGCTCTCCTACGAGCAGTACTTC.

The chain has TRBV6-5 and TRBJ2-4, with a possible D match to TRBD1 (6 bases). Germline values: CDR1 MNHEY, CDR2 SVGAGI. The length of the CDR3 is 15 residues. Trimming took off 0 bases at V and 4 bases at J, with 10 bases between the two ends. CDR3 bases: TGTGCCAGCAGTTACTCGAAGCAGGGGAAAAACATTCAGTACTTC. This encodes CASSYSKQGKNIQYF.

The rearrangement joins TRBV9 to TRBJ2-5; D might be TRBD1 (5 bases). This CDR3 comprises 14 residues. CDR1 and CDR2 from the germline V gene are SGDLS and YYNGEE. V was trimmed by 1 base and J by 2 bases, leaving 9 bases between them. The CDR3 sequence: CASSVKPGQETQYF. The CDR3 nucleotides read TGTGCCAGCAGCGTAAAACCAGGGCAAGAGACCCAGTACTTC.

The chain links TRBV28 to TRBJ2-1; TRBD2 might be the D (6 bases). Trimming stripped 9 bases from V and 0 bases from J, with 9 bases between. The CDR3 loop spans 13 amino acids. From germline, CDR1 is MDHEN and CDR2 SYDVKM. The CDR3 nucleotides read TGTGCCAGTCGGGAGAGCTCCTACAATGAGCAGTTCTTC. It translates to CASRESSYNEQFF.

V and J are TRBV6-5 and TRBJ2-7, with a tentative D call TRBD2 (5 bases). Germline lookup yields CDR1 MNHEY and CDR2 SVGAGI. CDR3 length: 14 residues. V lost 6 bases to trimming and J lost 0 bases, with 12 bases between them. CDR3 coding DNA: TGTGCCAGCAGCCGGGTCGGGAACTCCTACGAGCAGTACTTC. As protein: CASSRVGNSYEQYF.

The chain carries TRBV6-6 and TRBJ1-4, with 7 bases fitting TRBD1. J lost 7 bases, V lost 6 bases, and 14 bases had no gene match. This CDR3 spans 16 amino acids. In germline, CDR1 is MNHNY, CDR2 SVGAGI (reference sequence). The CDR3 loop is CASSNIRQGLGEKLFF. The CDR3 bases are TGTGCCAGCAGCAATATCCGACAGGGACTTGGTGAAAAACTGTTTTTT.

This sequence joins TRBV19 and TRBJ2-3, with 10 nucleotides matching TRBD2. CDR3 length: 14 residues. Germline V gene sequence: CDR1 LNHDA, CDR2 SQIVND (reference sequence). With 7 bases clipped from V and 3 bases from J, the junction kept 4 bases outside the gene matches. The CDR3 protein is CASTSGGRTDTQYF. CDR3 bases: TGTGCCAGTACTAGCGGGGGCCGTACAGATACGCAGTATTTT.

The chain couples TRBV18 to TRBJ1-1; weak D call: TRBD1 (6 bases). CDR3 size: 15 residues. Between the trimmed V and J ends, which lost 4 bases and 1 base, there was a span of 13 bases. The germline V gene encodes CDR1 KGHSH and CDR2 LQKENI. This CDR3 is CASSLSGTKNTEAFF. CDR3 DNA sequence: TGTGCCAGCTCACTTTCTGGGACAAAGAACACTGAAGCTTTCTTT.

The rearrangement joins TRBV28 to TRBJ1-2; D perhaps matches TRBD1 (6 bases). V lost 7 bases, J lost 7 bases, and 16 bases lay in between. Germline-derived CDR1 and CDR2 are MDHEN and SYDVKM. The CDR3 consists of 13 residues. CDR3 protein: CASMDSLLGGYTF. CDR3 nucleotides: TGTGCCAGCATGGACAGTCTGCTTGGTGGCTACACCTTC.

The chain links TRBV19 to TRBJ1-5; D is unresolved. Germline-derived CDR1 and CDR2 are LNHDA and SQIVND (reference sequence). V lost 2 bases and J 7 bases, leaving 9 bases between the germline ends. This CDR3 is 13 amino acids long. The CDR3 DNA sequence: TGTGCCAGTAGTATACCGGGAGGACAGCCCCAGCATTTT. Amino acid sequence: CASSIPGGQPQHF.

The J gene is TRBJ1-2, the V gene TRBV9; D gene ambiguous. Looked up from germline, CDR1 is SGDLS and CDR2 is YYNGEE. The ends were cut back, 0 bases at V and 0 bases at J, with 3 bases in the middle. The CDR3 has 13 residues. The CDR3 protein is CASSVAANYGYTF. In DNA, the CDR3 is TGTGCCAGCAGCGTAGCGGCTAACTATGGCTACACCTTC.

This clone was recorded once. This sequence joins TRBV2 and TRBJ1-4, with 7 bases fitting TRBD1. There are 13 residues in the CDR3. Germline CDR1 SNHLY, CDR2 FYNNEI. Losses at the gene ends were 6 bases for V and 12 bases for J; bases not matched to a gene: 10. The CDR3 DNA reads as TGTGCCAGCAGAGGGGGCGTGGCGGTGGAACTGTTTTTT. This gives the protein CASRGGVAVELFF. The complete variable domain, with remaining parts taken from reference TRBV2 and TRBJ1-4, reads EPEVTQTPSHQVTQMGQEVILRCVPISNHLYFYWYRQILGQKVEFLVSFYNNEISEKSEIFDDQFSVERPDGSNFTLKIRSTKLEDSAMYFCASRGGVAVELFFGSGTQLSVL.